These 21 T cell receptor beta chains came from one sample sequenced in a study of human T cells and chemical hapten exposure. From the RACE reads, TCRdb called clonotypes with MiXCR, one entry per CDR3 protein. The sample carries 150,000 to 200,000 distinct CDR3 sequences, around 30% recorded once. This sample's time point: pre-sensitization, week 0. The treatment here: therapeutic diphenylcyclopropenone sensitization with weekly scalp DPC. Sequencing used whole blood, obtained in connection with sensitization to the hapten diphenylcyclopropenone (DPC). The receptors stem from a woman in her twenties or thirties with alopecia areata. Some clones in this sample may be carry-over from other donors' samples.

Concerning this clonotype: At one boundary the junction diverges from the germline segment, which might be a read error. The V call is TRBV29-1, the J call TRBJ1-1, with D maybe TRBD1 (6 bases). Looked up from germline, CDR1 is SQVTM and CDR2 is ANQGSEA. The CDR3 is 13 amino acids. CDR3 amino acids: CSFEQGQNTEAFF. In nucleotides, the CDR3 is TGCAGCTTTGAGCAGGGACAGAACACTGAAGCTTTCTTT.

This clonotype came up a few times. The chain employs TRBV12-3 or TRBV12-4 and TRBJ1-1; a weak D match, TRBD1 (6 bases). The CDR3 contains 14 residues. Trimming left V 7 bases short and J 0 bases short, with 12 bases between. The CDR3 bases are TGTGCCAGCAACGGACAGAACTTGAACACTGAAGCTTTCTTT. Amino acid sequence: CASNGQNLNTEAFF.

The rearrangement uses TRBV6-1 and TRBJ1-5; no reliable D call. The CDR3 is made up of 15 amino acids. Looked up from germline, CDR1 is MNHNS and CDR2 is SASEGT. Trimming shortened V by 3 bases and J by 4 bases, and 13 bases separated the two germline ends. The CDR3 here is CASSEGGSPNQPQHF. CDR3 coding DNA: TGTGCCAGCAGTGAGGGCGGGTCCCCAAATCAGCCCCAGCATTTT.

This chain connects TRBV4-1 to TRBJ2-3, with D tentatively TRBD1 or TRBD2 (6 bases each). The CDR3 consists of 14 residues. Germline values: CDR1 MGHRA, CDR2 YSYEKL. Trimming pared 2 bases from V and 5 bases from J, leaving 11 bases between. The CDR3 DNA reads as TGCGCCAGCAGCCAACCGGGGGCCGGAGATACGCAGTATTTT. The encoded protein is CASSQPGAGDTQYF.

In this sample, this clonotype turned up once. The gene calls are TRBV2 and TRBJ1-6, with D possibly being TRBD1 (6 bases). The germline gives CDR1 SNHLY, CDR2 FYNNEI. CDR3 length equals 15 residues. With 7 bases removed from V and 0 bases from J, the gap between germline ends came to 10 bases. CDR3 region: CASKKDSSYNSPLHF. DNA for the CDR3: TGTGCCAGCAAGAAGGACAGCTCCTATAATTCACCCCTCCACTTT.

This clonotype was seen ten or more times. The J gene is TRBJ1-5, the V gene TRBV29-1, with 9 positions matching TRBD1. CDR1 SQVTM and CDR2 ANQGSEA come from the germline V gene. The CDR3 runs 13 residues. V dropped 5 bases and J dropped 9; count of bases not matched to a gene: 8. As DNA, the CDR3 is TGCAGCGTTACGGGACAGGGTGGGACGCCCCAGCATTTT. It specifies CSVTGQGGTPQHF.

This clonotype was seen a handful of times. The V gene is TRBV5-1, the J gene TRBJ2-1; the match to TRBD1 covers 10 bases. J lost 3 bases, V lost 3 bases, and 3 bases had no gene match. Germline V CDR1 and CDR2: SGHRS, YFSETQ. This CDR3 spans 15 amino acids. The CDR3 nucleotides read TGCGCCAGCAGCTCGGGGGACAGGGGCTACAATGAGCAGTTCTTC. This gives the protein CASSSGDRGYNEQFF.

This clonotype was seen a few times. This chain uses TRBV2 with TRBJ1-1; possible D gene TRBD1, 5 bases. The CDR3 length is 13 residues. Germline CDR1 and CDR2: SNHLY and FYNNEI. Between the trimmed V and J ends, which lost 7 bases and 4 bases, there was a span of 13 bases. The DNA of the CDR3 is TGTGCCAGCAAAGGACATACGGGCACTGAAGCTTTCTTT. The encoded protein is CASKGHTGTEAFF.

This clonotype occurred many times. The chain combines TRBV29-1 with TRBJ2-5; the D gene is possibly TRBD2 (5 bases). CDR1 is SQVTM and CDR2 is ANQGSEA in the germline V gene. The CDR3 has 12 amino acids. Trimming stripped 4 bases from V and 4 bases from J, with 10 bases between. As DNA, the CDR3 is TGCAGCGTTGCCCGGGCGGGAGAGACCCAGTACTTC. The encoded protein is CSVARAGETQYF.

This chain uses TRBV29-1 with TRBJ1-2; the D gene is possibly TRBD1 (5 bases). This CDR3 is 12 amino acids long. Germline CDR1 and CDR2: SQVTM and ANQGSEA. Trimming stripped 5 bases from V and 8 bases from J, with 15 bases between. CDR3 in amino acids: CSVTRGGKGYTF. Written as DNA, the CDR3 is TGCAGCGTTACAAGGGGAGGGAAAGGCTACACCTTC.

Turning to this clonotype: This CDR3 is missing its conserved last phenylalanine or tryptophan, likely due to a read error. V usage is TRBV19 and J usage is TRBJ2-7; weak D call: TRBD2 (6 bases). The V end was cut by 5 bases, the J end by 3 bases, with 14 bases between. Germline CDR1 LNHDA, CDR2 SQIVND (reference sequence). This CDR3 region has 14 residues. Here the CDR3 DNA reads TGTGCCAGTAGTCCAGGGACGGGACTCTACGAGCAGTACCTC. Amino acid sequence: CASSPGTGLYEQYL.

This chain joins TRBV27 and TRBJ1-4; D may be TRBD1 (5 bases). This CDR3 spans 13 amino acids. Germline lookup yields CDR1 MNHEY and CDR2 SMNVEV (reference sequence). Trimming pared 5 bases from V and 11 bases from J, leaving 15 bases between. As DNA, the CDR3 is TGTGCCAGCAGTCCCGGGACCTGGGGGAAACTGTTTTTT. The encoded protein is CASSPGTWGKLFF.

This chain links TRBV19 with TRBJ2-2; D is uncertain. The germline V and J ends were trimmed by 2 bases and 6 bases, with 4 bases remaining between them. The CDR3 has 12 amino acids. Germline CDR1 and CDR2: LNHDA and SQIVND (reference sequence). CDR3 sequence (DNA): TGTGCCAGTAGTATAAGGGCCGGGGAGCTGTTTTTT. It translates to CASSIRAGELFF.

There are many counts of this clonotype. The chain employs TRBV5-1 and TRBJ1-1; the D is unclear. CDR1 is SGHRS and CDR2 is YFSETQ in the germline V gene. The V and J ends lost 0 bases and 1 base respectively, with 4 bases between them. The CDR3 is made up of 13 amino acids. CDR3 amino acids: CASSLDQNTEAFF. As DNA, the CDR3 is TGCGCCAGCAGCTTGGACCAGAACACTGAAGCTTTCTTT. Looking up the rest from reference TRBV5-1 and TRBJ1-1 gives the full variable domain: KAGVTQTPRYLIKTRGQQVTLSCSPISGHRSVSWYQQTPGQGLQFLFEYFSETQRNKGNFPGRFSGRQFSNSRSEMNVSTLELGDSALYLCASSLDQNTEAFFGQGTRLTVV.

This chain joins TRBV5-1 and TRBJ2-2; D is undetermined. The CDR3 loop spans 14 amino acids. V lost 2 bases and J 6 bases, leaving 11 bases between the germline ends. In germline, CDR1 is SGHRS, CDR2 YFSETQ. DNA of the CDR3: TGCGCCAGCAGCTTATCCGGGTGGGCCGGGGAGCTGTTTTTT. As protein: CASSLSGWAGELFF.

The CDR3 nucleotides read TGTGCCAGCAGCTTGAGCGGGGACCCTTCACCCCTCCACTTT. Protein: CASSLSGDPSPLHF. The chain carries TRBV5-6 and TRBJ1-6, with D maybe TRBD1 (5 bases). In germline, CDR1 is SGHDT, CDR2 YYEEEE. The germline V and J ends were trimmed by 1 base and 9 bases, with 11 bases remaining between them. This CDR3 comprises 14 residues.

The chain has TRBV6-1 and TRBJ1-1; no clear D. Between the trimmed V and J ends, which lost 3 bases and 11 bases, there was a span of 25 bases. Looked up from germline, CDR1 is MNHNS and CDR2 is SASEGT. This CDR3 region has 16 residues. This CDR3 reads CASSDDLVGNRRRAFF. For the CDR3, the DNA is TGTGCCAGCAGTGACGATTTAGTTGGGAATAGGAGAAGGGCTTTCTTT.

In this sample, this clonotype turned up a few times. The chain links TRBV12-3 or TRBV12-4 to TRBJ2-4, with a weak D call TRBD2 (6 bases). V lost 5 bases, J lost 0 bases, and 14 bases lay in between. CDR3 length: 16 residues. The CDR3 DNA is TGTGCCAGCAGTCTAATGGCGGGACTAGCCAAAAACATTCAGTACTTC. Encoded protein: CASSLMAGLAKNIQYF.

The chain recombines TRBV21-1 with TRBJ2-6; no check of the table's D call, TRBD1, against the DNA was made. TRBV21-1 is a pseudogene segment. CDR3 length: 16 residues. The CDR3 loop reads CASTQDRGPGANVLTF. CDR3 DNA: TGTGCCAGCACCCAGGACAGGGGGCCTGGGGCCAACGTCCTGACTTTC.

This clonotype was picked up a small number of times. CDR3 amino acids: CASSRDRDYGYTF. CDR3 coding DNA: TGCGCCAGCAGCCGGGACCGTGACTATGGCTACACCTTC. The chain has TRBV10-1 and TRBJ1-2; tentative D call: TRBD1 (5 bases). Germline CDR1 and CDR2: WNHNN and SYGVQD (reference sequence). This CDR3 is built from 13 residues. The germline V and J ends were trimmed by 6 bases and 3 bases, with 11 bases remaining between them.

This clonotype was detected once. The rearrangement uses TRBV7-2 and TRBJ2-2, with 7 bases that match TRBD2. The CDR3 sequence is 15 residues long. Germline V gene sequence: CDR1 SGHTA, CDR2 FQGNSA. The ends lost 7 bases at V and 1 base at J; junction bases unmatched: 6. CDR3 in DNA: TGTGCCAGCAATCGCGGCGGGAGGAACACCGGGGAGCTGTTTTTT. It encodes CASNRGGRNTGELFF.